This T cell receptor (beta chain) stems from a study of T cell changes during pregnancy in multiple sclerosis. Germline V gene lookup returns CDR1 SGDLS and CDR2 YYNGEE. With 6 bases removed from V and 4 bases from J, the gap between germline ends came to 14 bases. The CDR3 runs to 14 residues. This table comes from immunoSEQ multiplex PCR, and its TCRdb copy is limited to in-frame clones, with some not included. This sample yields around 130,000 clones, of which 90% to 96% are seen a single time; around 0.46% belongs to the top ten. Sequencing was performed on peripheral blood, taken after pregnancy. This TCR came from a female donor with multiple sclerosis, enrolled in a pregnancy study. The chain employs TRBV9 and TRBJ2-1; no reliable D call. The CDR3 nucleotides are TGTGCCAGCAATATAGGAGATTTGTACAATGAGCAGTTCTTC. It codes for CASNIGDLYNEQFF.